The 21 T cell receptor beta chains given below trace back to one sample, sequenced in a study of shared clonotypes between healthy human individuals. Naive CD8 cells lacked CD45RO and underwent positive selection for CCR7, leaving out terminally differentiated effector memory CD45RA+ cells. Produced via immunoSEQ multiplex PCR; TCRdb's table is partial and in-frame only. The sample records under 2,000,000 clones, less than 95% being singletons. Sequencing was performed on naive CD8+ T cells sorted from blood. These receptors came from a young man in good health.

The chain joins TRBV5-1 to TRBJ2-1; 13 positions match TRBD2. The CDR3 runs 17 residues. The germline CDR1 and CDR2 sequences are SGHRS and YFSETQ. V lost 0 bases, J lost 4 bases, and 4 bases stayed unmatched. This CDR3 is CASSLGTSGGYYNEQFF. The CDR3 DNA sequence: TGCGCCAGCAGCTTGGGGACTAGCGGGGGCTATTACAATGAGCAGTTCTTC.

The V call is TRBV14, the J call TRBJ1-2; a weak D match, TRBD1 (5 bases). V was shortened by 1 base and J by 2 bases, with 11 bases between the two germline ends. The CDR3 runs to 15 residues. Germline lookup yields CDR1 SGHDN and CDR2 FVKESK. The CDR3 bases are TGTGCCAGCAGCCAAGGCCGGACACAAAACTATGGCTACACCTTC. Protein product: CASSQGRTQNYGYTF.

The rearrangement uses TRBV6-1 and TRBJ1-2; D gene ambiguous. CDR3 size: 13 residues. With 5 bases removed from V and 4 bases from J, the gap between germline ends came to 11 bases. The V gene's germline CDR1 is MNHNS and CDR2 SASEGT. CDR3 protein: CASSTRTAYGYTF. For the CDR3, the DNA is TGTGCCAGCAGTACTCGGACGGCCTATGGCTACACCTTC.

V usage is TRBV9 and J usage is TRBJ2-7, with 11 nucleotides matching TRBD2. Germline V gene data show CDR1 as SGDLS and CDR2 as YYNGEE. This CDR3 is 15 amino acids long. V trimming: 2 bases; J trimming: 4 bases; junction bases outside the gene matches: 5. CDR3 protein: CASSVTGLADYEQYF. The CDR3 nucleotides are TGTGCCAGCAGCGTCACGGGACTAGCGGATTACGAGCAGTACTTC. The full variable domain, rest sourced from reference TRBV9 and TRBJ2-7, is DSGVTQTPKHLITATGQRVTLRCSPRSGDLSVYWYQQSLDQGLQFLIQYYNGEERAKGNILERFSAQQFPDLHSELNLSSLELGDSALYFCASSVTGLADYEQYFGPGTRLTVT.

This chain joins TRBV5-8 and TRBJ1-4; D is unresolved. Germline lookup yields CDR1 SGHTS and CDR2 YDEGEE. This CDR3 spans 12 amino acids. V shed 7 bases and J shed 5 bases, with 9 bases lying between them. CDR3 in DNA: TGTGCCAGCCCACCGACCAATGAAAAACTGTTTTTT. Its protein is CASPPTNEKLFF.

This clone was detected once. The chain is built from TRBV11-2 and TRBJ2-7; D remains ambiguous. Per germline, CDR1 SGHAT and CDR2 FQNNGV. V lost 1 base and J 3 bases, leaving 10 bases between the germline ends. This CDR3 is built from 14 residues. The CDR3 DNA follows: TGTGCCAGCAGCTTAGGCTCGGCTTACTACGAGCAGTACTTC. As protein: CASSLGSAYYEQYF.

The rearrangement links TRBV5-1 to TRBJ2-1, with 7 bases fitting TRBD2. Trimming took 0 bases from V and 10 from J; bases not matched to a gene: 19. In germline, CDR1 is SGHRS, CDR2 YFSETQ. This CDR3 contains 18 residues. The CDR3 DNA follows: TGCGCCAGCAGCTTGGGCTGGGTAGCGGGTGCCCAGGGACGGGAGCAGTTCTTC. The encoded protein is CASSLGWVAGAQGREQFF.

The V call is TRBV6-5, the J call TRBJ2-1; D is unclear. The CDR3 spans 12 residues. Per the germline V gene, CDR1 is MNHEY and CDR2 is SVGAGI. V lost 2 bases to trimming and J lost 6 bases, with 5 bases between them. CDR3 bases: TGTGCCAGCAGTTACGGGATCAATGAGCAGTTCTTC. Translated, it gives CASSYGINEQFF.

This chain connects TRBV7-9 to TRBJ2-1, with 15 bases fitting TRBD2. The junction had 5 bases not matched to a gene; V was cut back by 3 bases and J by 5 bases. The CDR3 length is 17 residues. CDR1 is SEHNR and CDR2 is FQNEAQ in the germline V gene (reference sequence). CDR3 amino acids: CASSFGLAGGPDNEQFF. CDR3 sequence (DNA): TGTGCCAGCAGCTTCGGACTAGCGGGGGGGCCAGACAATGAGCAGTTCTTC. The whole variable domain, filled in from reference TRBV7-9 and TRBJ2-1, reads DTGVSQNPRHKITKRGQNVTFRCDPISEHNRLYWYRQTLGQGPEFLTYFQNEAQLEKSRLLSDRFSAERPKGSFSTLEIQRTEQGDSAMYLCASSFGLAGGPDNEQFFGPGTRLTVL.

V is TRBV4-3 and J is TRBJ2-7; the match to TRBD2 covers 7 bases. CDR3 length equals 16 residues. The germline CDR1 and CDR2 sequences are LGHNA and YSLEER. V lost 0 bases and J lost 4; bases outside the gene matches: 9. This CDR3 is CASSQDWGEGQYEQYF. Written as DNA, the CDR3 is TGCGCCAGCAGCCAAGATTGGGGGGAGGGCCAATACGAGCAGTACTTC.

The chain carries TRBV29-1 and TRBJ1-3; 7 bases align to TRBD1. Germline V gives CDR1 SQVTM, CDR2 ANQGSEA. V lost 7 bases, J lost 4 bases, and 4 bases stayed unmatched. This CDR3 is 12 amino acids long. CDR3 coding DNA: TGCAGCGGGACAGGTTCCGGAAACACCATATATTTT. Amino acid sequence: CSGTGSGNTIYF.

The chain has TRBV28 and TRBJ1-1; TRBD1 is a possible D gene (6 bases). Trimming cost V 1 base and J 1 base, with 10 bases left between them. The CDR3 loop spans 15 amino acids. Germline assignment: CDR1 MDHEN and CDR2 SYDVKM. The CDR3 sequence is CASSLSGTSNTEAFF. Here the CDR3 DNA reads TGTGCCAGCAGTTTATCAGGGACATCGAACACTGAAGCTTTCTTT.

V usage is TRBV27 and J usage is TRBJ2-3; D possibly uses TRBD1 or TRBD2 (5 bases each). Germline V gene data show CDR1 as MNHEY and CDR2 as SMNVEV (reference sequence). The CDR3 contains 13 residues. V was cut by 7 bases and J by 9 bases, with 17 bases left in between. The chain's CDR3 is CASNRFGTSTQYF. The CDR3 region has the DNA TGTGCCAGCAATCGATTTGGGACCTCCACGCAGTATTTT.

This clone occurred once. The V and J genes are TRBV28 and TRBJ1-1; a weak D match, TRBD1 (6 bases). The CDR3 length is 15 residues. The ends were cut back, 5 bases at V and 8 bases at J, with 21 bases in the middle. Germline-derived CDR1 and CDR2 are MDHEN and SYDVKM. CDR3 protein: CASSLYQGDIKEAFF. CDR3 nucleotides: TGTGCCAGCAGTCTATACCAAGGGGACATCAAAGAAGCTTTCTTT. The whole variable domain, filled in from reference TRBV28 and TRBJ1-1, reads DVKVTQSSRYLVKRTGEKVFLECVQDMDHENMFWYRQDPGLGLRLIYFSYDVKMKEKGDIPEGYSVSREKKERFSLILESASTNQTSMYLCASSLYQGDIKEAFFGQGTRLTVV.

This rearrangement joins TRBV15 to TRBJ2-5, with 7 bases fitting TRBD2. The CDR3 totals 17 residues. The junction had 7 bases not matched to a gene; V was cut back by 0 bases and J by 0 bases. Germline assignment: CDR1 LNHNV and CDR2 YYDKDF (reference sequence). CDR3 protein: CATSRDRGGGYQETQYF. The CDR3 DNA follows: TGTGCCACCAGCAGAGATCGCGGGGGAGGGTACCAAGAGACCCAGTACTTC.

This chain uses TRBV4-1 with TRBJ2-2, with 7 positions matching TRBD2. Germline V lookup: CDR1 MGHRA, CDR2 YSYEKL. V shed 0 bases and J 7 bases; nucleotides not matched to a gene: 5. The CDR3 is 15 residues long. CDR3 protein: CASSQDSREGGELFF. CDR3 bases: TGCGCCAGCAGCCAAGATTCGAGGGAGGGCGGGGAGCTGTTTTTT.

The chain joins TRBV4-1 to TRBJ1-2; D is ambiguous. CDR1 and CDR2 (germline): MGHRA, YSYEKL. Trimming took 0 bases from V and 3 from J, leaving 17 bases between them. The CDR3 length is 17 residues. This CDR3 is CASSQDGEGKVYYGYTF. For the CDR3, the DNA is TGCGCCAGCAGCCAAGATGGGGAAGGGAAAGTTTACTATGGCTACACCTTC.

This rearrangement joins TRBV28 to TRBJ2-3; the match to TRBD2 covers 12 bases. Trimming at V came to 2 bases and at J to 5 bases, leaving 11 bases not matched to a gene. This CDR3 is 18 amino acids long. CDR1 and CDR2 (germline): MDHEN, SYDVKM. The CDR3 DNA reads as TGTGCCAGCAGTTTAGGGGTGAGGGCTAGCGGGGGGGGAGATACGCAGTATTTT. Translated: CASSLGVRASGGGDTQYF. The variable domain in full, with the rest retrieved from reference TRBV28 and TRBJ2-3, is DVKVTQSSRYLVKRTGEKVFLECVQDMDHENMFWYRQDPGLGLRLIYFSYDVKMKEKGDIPEGYSVSREKKERFSLILESASTNQTSMYLCASSLGVRASGGGDTQYFGPGTRLTVL.

This chain's CDR3 is CASSPGREETQYF. The CDR3 nucleotides are TGCGCCAGCAGTCCCGGGCGGGAAGAGACCCAGTACTTC. The gene calls are TRBV10-1 and TRBJ2-5, with a weak D call TRBD2 (5 bases). Germline-derived CDR1 and CDR2 are WNHNN and SYGVQD (reference sequence). Trimming took off 5 bases at V and 3 bases at J, with 10 bases between the two ends. The CDR3 covers 13 residues.

The chain uses TRBV6-1 and TRBJ1-1; unclear D gene. Trimming shortened V by 6 bases and J by 5 bases, and 16 bases separated the two germline ends. The CDR3 totals 14 residues. Germline CDR1 is MNHNS and CDR2 is SASEGT. The chain's CDR3 is CASRTIRYGTEAFF. The CDR3 region has the DNA TGTGCCAGCAGAACCATACGGTATGGGACTGAAGCTTTCTTT.

Comments on this clone: This same CDR3 is encoded by further DNA sequences in the sample. The chain is built from TRBV19 and TRBJ2-7, with 8 bases identical to TRBD1. The length of the CDR3 is 14 residues. After removal of 5 bases from V and 0 bases from J, the junction contained 3 bases not matched to a gene. Germline loops: CDR1 LNHDA, CDR2 SQIVND (reference sequence). CDR3 loop: CASSFGTGSYEQYF. The CDR3 DNA sequence: TGTGCCAGTAGTTTCGGGACAGGCTCCTACGAGCAGTACTTC.